This record looks at one T cell receptor (beta chain) sequence and its context. The sample comes from a study of blood T cell repertoires in COVID-19. For the study at large: The United States, Italy and Spain were the sources of the acute and convalescent COVID-19 samples. From T cells, B-cell-depleted T cells, or PBMCs came the material, which was cDNA or gDNA.

Per the original methods: Estimation of nucleated cell counts was performed using reference gene primer amplification. Measured with immunoSEQ multiplex PCR; TCRdb has only the in-frame clones, and not every one. V, J and clone size derive from that table, while D and trimming were established from the DNA sequence. Of about 120,000 clones listed, around 86% are singletons. CDR1 SGHRS and CDR2 YFSETQ come from the germline V gene. The CDR3 loop spans 13 amino acids. V gave up 1 base and J gave up 1 base, with 5 bases separating them. This chain links TRBV5-1 with TRBJ1-1; D not resolved. The specimen sequenced was peripheral blood. The receptor's source is a man aged 65 to 79 with acute or convalescent COVID-19. The CDR3 sequence is CASSLKRNTEAFF. CDR3 nucleotide sequence: TGCGCCAGCAGCTTGAAGCGGAACACTGAAGCTTTCTTT.